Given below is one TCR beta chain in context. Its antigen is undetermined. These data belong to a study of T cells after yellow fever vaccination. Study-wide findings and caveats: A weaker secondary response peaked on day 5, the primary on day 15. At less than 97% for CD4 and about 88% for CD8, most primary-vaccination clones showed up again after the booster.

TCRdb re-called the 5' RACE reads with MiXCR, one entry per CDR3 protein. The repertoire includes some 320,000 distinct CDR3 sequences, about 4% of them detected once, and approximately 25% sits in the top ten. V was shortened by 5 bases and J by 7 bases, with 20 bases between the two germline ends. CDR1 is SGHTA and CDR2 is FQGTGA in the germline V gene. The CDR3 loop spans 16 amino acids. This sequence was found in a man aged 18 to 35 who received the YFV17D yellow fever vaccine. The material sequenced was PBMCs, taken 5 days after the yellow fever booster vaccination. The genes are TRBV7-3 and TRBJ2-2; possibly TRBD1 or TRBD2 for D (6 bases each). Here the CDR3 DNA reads TGTGCCAGCAGCCCGAACCGAAACAGGGAGGACGGGGAGCTGTTTTTT. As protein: CASSPNRNREDGELFF.